Sequencing of this TCR beta chain was carried out in a study of T-cell reconstitution after alpha-beta-depleted transplantation in children (dated by TCRdb to about 2016). General notes on the study: The study quantitatively tracked T-cell immune reconstitution after TCRalphabeta/CD19-depleted allogeneic hematopoietic cell transplantation in children using TCR repertoire profiling. Summary of the overall study and its limitations: The frequencies of hyperexpanded clones fell over the following months, and after one year, T-cell counts and TCRbeta diversity were mostly attributed to newly produced T cells. Apparently early alphabetaT-cell count recovery about two months after transplant reportedly relied on only several hundred rapidly expanded clones derived from non-depleted graft cells. In some patients, the high TCRbeta diversity seen at day 60 was put down to recipient T cells and intrathymic progenitors that had survived conditioning.

The library was prepared using PCR. The run used an Illumina HiSeq 2500. Molecular barcoding was employed in the preparation of TCR libraries, with unique molecular identifiers being used to normalize TCRbeta repertoire quantification. Using fastp at Q25 and MiXCR, TCRdb reprocessed the public reads and kept productive beta chains. Entries are consolidated by CDR3 protein sequence, retaining the most common genes and DNA. The table for this sample lists about 980,000 distinct CDR3 sequences; about 31% of them were counted only once. Roughly 27% of the sample lies in the top ten. The sample's treatment or condition, from its label and the paper: allogeneic hematopoietic cell transplantation with graft depleted of TCRalphabeta T cells and CD19 B cells. The children who served as transplant recipients had been given grafts of TCRalphabeta/CD19-depleted allogeneic hematopoietic cells. Remarks on this clonotype: Which antigen it targets is not known. It has no much larger one-base neighbor in the sample; base qualities were not kept.

From cysteine to phenylalanine, the CDR3 is 15 amino acids long. The CDR3 DNA has 45 bases and is translated from base 1. V is trimmed back by 3 bases and J by 7 bases, and the junction contains 9 bases that no gene match accounts for. According to the germline V gene, CDR1 reads KGHSH and CDR2 reads LQKENI. The chain was built from TRBV18 and TRBJ1-5; 7 central bases correspond to TRBD1. The receptor comes from a boy in the first two years of life who had a stem cell transplant for SCID, so the T cells may come from the graft donor. This specimen consisted of PBMCs, mostly from graft donor cells, obtained 360 days after TCRalphabeta/CD19-depleted stem cell transplant. The CDR3 region has the sequence CASSPTGAAGQPQHF. In nucleotides, the sequence is TGTGCCAGCTCACCTACAGGGGCGGCGGGACAGCCCCAGCATTTT.